This T cell receptor beta chain comes out of a study of early T cells in non-severe SARS-CoV-2 infection. At the level of the study: Sequencing targeted bulk RNA from unsorted whole blood, leaving chains unpaired. Broader study findings: Sequences matched to VDJdb favored anti-spike CD8 responses, while private and CD4 specificities were missed.

This clonotype turned up a few times. The antigen is undetermined. Tagging with unique molecular identifiers was applied to individual cDNA molecules. TCRdb recomputed calls from the 5' RACE reads with MiXCR, one row per CDR3 protein. The table includes 60,000 to 75,000 distinct CDR3 sequences, around 4.2% detected once. The receptor was isolated from an adult who was a healthcare worker with PCR-confirmed SARS-CoV-2 infection or an uninfected control (not recorded which). The donor label of this sample is uncertain. Here the sequenced sample was whole blood, taken at baseline.

The CDR3 loop is CASSVGRAFSTDTQYF. CDR3 DNA: TGTGCCAGCAGCGTAGGTCGGGCTTTTAGCACAGATACGCAGTATTTT. The chain links TRBV9 to TRBJ2-3, with D hard to call. The CDR3 is 16 amino acids. V gave up 0 bases and J gave up 0 bases, with 11 bases separating them. The germline V gene encodes CDR1 SGDLS and CDR2 YYNGEE.